A selection of T cell receptor beta chains follows, all from one sample in a study of Ad26.COV2.S vaccination and SARS-CoV-2 variants. Profiled with immunoSEQ multiplex PCR; TCRdb holds only in-frame clones, not every one. This table holds some 400,000 clones, about 91% found once. The specimen was peripheral blood, collected in a trial of Ad26.COV2.S vaccine versus placebo. The origin of the receptors is a person between 18 and 60 years old who received the Ad26.COV2.S COVID-19 vaccine or a placebo. Both conserved end residues are part of each CDR3. The order of the fields is clone size, D gene, V gene, J gene, CDR3 DNA, CDR3 protein. A D gene is named only where the DNA matches it firmly. The listing skips clone size in some rows; elsewhere it reads once, few, many or a size class.

abundance: .; d_gene: TRBD1; v_gene: TRBV7-9; j_gene: TRBJ2-1; CDR3nt: TGTGCCAGCAAACACCGGGACAGGCACAATGAGCAGTTCTTC; CDR3aa: CASKHRDRHNEQFF
abundance: .; d_gene: .; v_gene: TRBV5-1; j_gene: TRBJ1-2; CDR3nt: TGCGCCAGCAGCTTGACGGGGGAGATTCACTATGGCTACACCTTC; CDR3aa: CASSLTGEIHYGYTF
abundance: .; d_gene: TRBD2; v_gene: TRBV19; j_gene: TRBJ2-1; CDR3nt: TGTGCCAGTAGTATAGGGACTAGCGGGCTCAATGAGCAGTTCTTC; CDR3aa: CASSIGTSGLNEQFF
abundance: few; d_gene: .; v_gene: TRBV6-5; j_gene: TRBJ1-6; CDR3nt: TGTGCCAGCAGCGGACAGAGCTCCTATAATTCACCCCTCCACTTT; CDR3aa: CASSGQSSYNSPLHF
abundance: .; d_gene: TRBD2; v_gene: TRBV11-3; j_gene: TRBJ2-2; CDR3nt: TGTGCCAGCAGCGCCGGGTTAACTAGCGGGAGTAGTAGCACCGGGGAGCTGTTTTTT; CDR3aa: CASSAGLTSGSSSTGELFF
abundance: .; d_gene: .; v_gene: TRBV21-1; j_gene: TRBJ1-1; CDR3nt: TGTGCCAGCATCCTCACCTACTTAGACAGGGCGAACACTGAAGCTTTCTTT; CDR3aa: CASILTYLDRANTEAFF
abundance: .; d_gene: .; v_gene: TRBV28; j_gene: TRBJ1-2; CDR3nt: TGTGCCAGCAGTTTTGTGACAGCGATTAACTATGGCTACACCTTC; CDR3aa: CASSFVTAINYGYTF
abundance: .; d_gene: .; v_gene: TRBV7-9; j_gene: TRBJ1-1; CDR3nt: TGTGCCAGCAGCTTTGCCGGAAGCACTGAAGCTTTCTTT; CDR3aa: CASSFAGSTEAFF
abundance: .; d_gene: .; v_gene: TRBV29-1; j_gene: TRBJ1-2; CDR3nt: TGCAGCGTTCAACAGGGAAACTATGGCTACACCTTC; CDR3aa: CSVQQGNYGYTF
abundance: .; d_gene: .; v_gene: TRBV29-1; j_gene: TRBJ2-3; CDR3nt: TGCAGCGTTAGACAGACAGATACGCAGTATTTT; CDR3aa: CSVRQTDTQYF
abundance: .; d_gene: .; v_gene: TRBV28; j_gene: TRBJ1-2; CDR3nt: TGTGCCATACAATTGGAGTCCAACTATGGCTACACCTTC; CDR3aa: CAIQLESNYGYTF
abundance: .; d_gene: .; v_gene: TRBV9; j_gene: TRBJ2-3; CDR3nt: TGTGCCAGCAGCTTCGGGGCTAGCGCCCTAGATACGCAGTATTTT; CDR3aa: CASSFGASALDTQYF
abundance: .; d_gene: TRBD1; v_gene: TRBV12-3/TRBV12-4; j_gene: TRBJ2-1; CDR3nt: TGTGCCAGCAATGACAGGGGCGGCAATGAGCAGTTCTTC; CDR3aa: CASNDRGGNEQFF
abundance: .; d_gene: TRBD2; v_gene: TRBV3-1/TRBV3-2; j_gene: TRBJ2-5; CDR3nt: TGTGCCAGCAGCCGAGGACTAGCGGGAGGGCCGGAGACCCAGTACTTC; CDR3aa: CASSRGLAGGPETQYF
abundance: .; d_gene: TRBD2; v_gene: TRBV15; j_gene: TRBJ2-3; CDR3nt: TGTGCCACCAGCAGAGAAACTAGCGGGAGATCAGATACGCAGTATTTT; CDR3aa: CATSRETSGRSDTQYF
abundance: .; d_gene: .; v_gene: TRBV19; j_gene: TRBJ1-1; CDR3nt: TGTGCCAGTAGTACGGTAGGGAGGGGAAACACTGAAGCTTTCTTT; CDR3aa: CASSTVGRGNTEAFF
abundance: .; d_gene: .; v_gene: TRBV30; j_gene: TRBJ2-1; CDR3nt: TGTGCCTGGAATCGGGTCCGGGCCCATGAGCAGTTCTTC; CDR3aa: CAWNRVRAHEQFF
abundance: .; d_gene: .; v_gene: TRBV24-1; j_gene: TRBJ2-5; CDR3nt: TGTGCCACCAGTGATCCCCCTAGTCGGGGAAAAGAGACCCAGTACTTC; CDR3aa: CATSDPPSRGKETQYF
abundance: .; d_gene: TRBD2; v_gene: TRBV9; j_gene: TRBJ2-1; CDR3nt: TGTGCCAGCAGCGTGAGTCTAGCGGGAGTCGGTGAGCAGTTCTTC; CDR3aa: CASSVSLAGVGEQFF
abundance: .; d_gene: .; v_gene: TRBV7-3; j_gene: TRBJ1-1; CDR3nt: TGTGCCAGCAGGCAGACCACCAGGTCCCCCAACACTGAAGCTTTCTTT; CDR3aa: CASRQTTRSPNTEAFF